This TCR beta chain came from a study of cytomegalovirus exposure and HLA in healthy donors. PCR amplification relied on 60 Vbeta primers (plus 13 Jbeta primers). Some clones are missing from TCRdb's copy, which holds only in-frame ones; the method was immunoSEQ multiplex PCR. Its table lists roughly 100,000 clones. The germline gives CDR1 LGHNA, CDR2 YSLEER. V was shortened by 0 bases and J by 0 bases, with 12 bases between the two germline ends. CDR3 length: 17 amino acids. This chain connects TRBV4-3 to TRBJ1-5; D gene unclear. Sequencing input: PBMCs. This clonotype originated in a man in his fifties or sixties in good health and CMV-seropositive. CDR3 region: CASSQDYERYSNQPQHF. The CDR3 bases are TGCGCCAGCAGCCAAGATTACGAACGGTATAGCAATCAGCCCCAGCATTTT.